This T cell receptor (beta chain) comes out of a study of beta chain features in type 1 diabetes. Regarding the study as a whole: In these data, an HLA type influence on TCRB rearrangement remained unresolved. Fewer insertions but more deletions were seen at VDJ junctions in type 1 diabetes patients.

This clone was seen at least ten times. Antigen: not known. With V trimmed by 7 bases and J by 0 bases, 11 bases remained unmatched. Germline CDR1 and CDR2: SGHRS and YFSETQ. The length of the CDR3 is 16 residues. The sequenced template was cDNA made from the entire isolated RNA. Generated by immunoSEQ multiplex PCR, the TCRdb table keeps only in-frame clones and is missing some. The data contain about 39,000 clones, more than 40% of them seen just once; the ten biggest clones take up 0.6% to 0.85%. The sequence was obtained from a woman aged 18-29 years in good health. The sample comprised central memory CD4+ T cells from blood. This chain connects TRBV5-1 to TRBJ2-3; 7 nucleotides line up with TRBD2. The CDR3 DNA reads TGCGCCAGCTCCGCTAGAAGCGGGATTAGCACAGATACGCAGTATTTT. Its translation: CASSARSGISTDTQYF.